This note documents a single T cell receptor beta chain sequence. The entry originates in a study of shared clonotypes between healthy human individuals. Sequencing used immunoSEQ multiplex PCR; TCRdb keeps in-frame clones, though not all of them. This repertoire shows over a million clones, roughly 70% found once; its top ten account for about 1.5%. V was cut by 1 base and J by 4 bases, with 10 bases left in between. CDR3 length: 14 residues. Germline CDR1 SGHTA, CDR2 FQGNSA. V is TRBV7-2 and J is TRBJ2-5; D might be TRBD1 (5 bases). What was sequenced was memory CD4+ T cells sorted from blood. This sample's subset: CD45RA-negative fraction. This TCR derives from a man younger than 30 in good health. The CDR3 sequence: CASSLGWGVETQYF. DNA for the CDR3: TGTGCCAGCAGCTTAGGCTGGGGCGTAGAGACCCAGTACTTC.